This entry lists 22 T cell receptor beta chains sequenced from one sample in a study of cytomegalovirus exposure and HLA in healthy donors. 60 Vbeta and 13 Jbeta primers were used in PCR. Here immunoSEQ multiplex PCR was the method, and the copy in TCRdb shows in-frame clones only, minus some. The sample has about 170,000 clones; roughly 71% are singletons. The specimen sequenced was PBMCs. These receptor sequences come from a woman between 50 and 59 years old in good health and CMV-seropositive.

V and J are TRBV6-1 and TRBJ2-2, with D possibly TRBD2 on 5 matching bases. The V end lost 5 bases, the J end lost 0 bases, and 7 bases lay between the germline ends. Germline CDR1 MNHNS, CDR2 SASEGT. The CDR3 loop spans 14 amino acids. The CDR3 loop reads CASSWRPNTGELFF. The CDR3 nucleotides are TGTGCCAGCAGTTGGAGGCCGAACACCGGGGAGCTGTTTTTT.

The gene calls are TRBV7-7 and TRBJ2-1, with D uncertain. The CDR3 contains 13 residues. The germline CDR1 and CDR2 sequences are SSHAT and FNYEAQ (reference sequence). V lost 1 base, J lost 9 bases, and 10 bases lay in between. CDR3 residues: CASSLDPVGEQFF. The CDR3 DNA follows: TGTGCCAGCAGCTTAGATCCGGTCGGTGAGCAGTTCTTC.

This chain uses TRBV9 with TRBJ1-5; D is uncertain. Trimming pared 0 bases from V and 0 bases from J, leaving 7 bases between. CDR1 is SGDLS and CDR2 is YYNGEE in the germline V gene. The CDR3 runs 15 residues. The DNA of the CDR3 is TGTGCCAGCAGCGTAGGGCACCTTAGCAATCAGCCCCAGCATTTT. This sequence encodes CASSVGHLSNQPQHF.

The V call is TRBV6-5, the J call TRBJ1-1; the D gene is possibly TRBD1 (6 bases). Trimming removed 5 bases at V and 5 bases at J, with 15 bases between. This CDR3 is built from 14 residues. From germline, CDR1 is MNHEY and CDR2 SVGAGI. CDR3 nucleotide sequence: TGTGCCAGCAGTAATATACAGGGAAGTACTGAAGCTTTCTTT. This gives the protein CASSNIQGSTEAFF.

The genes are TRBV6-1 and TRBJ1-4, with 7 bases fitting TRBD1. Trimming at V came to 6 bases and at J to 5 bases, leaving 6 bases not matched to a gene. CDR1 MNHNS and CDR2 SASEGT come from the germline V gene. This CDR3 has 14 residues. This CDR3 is CASRKDRENEKLFF. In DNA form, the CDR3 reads TGTGCCAGCAGAAAAGACAGGGAAAATGAAAAACTGTTTTTT.

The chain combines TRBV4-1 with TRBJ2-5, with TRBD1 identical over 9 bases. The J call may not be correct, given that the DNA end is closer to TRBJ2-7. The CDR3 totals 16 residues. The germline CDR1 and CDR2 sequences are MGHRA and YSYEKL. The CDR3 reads CASSQDDRGMSYEQYF. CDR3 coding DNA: TGCGCCAGCAGCCAAGACGACAGGGGGATGTCCTACGAGCAGTACTTC.

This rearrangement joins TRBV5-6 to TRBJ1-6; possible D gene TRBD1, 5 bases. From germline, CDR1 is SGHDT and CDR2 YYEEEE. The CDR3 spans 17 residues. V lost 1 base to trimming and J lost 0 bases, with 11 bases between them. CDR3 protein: CASSLSGGSSYNSPLHF. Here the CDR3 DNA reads TGTGCCAGCAGCTTGTCGGGGGGGAGCTCCTATAATTCACCCCTCCACTTT.

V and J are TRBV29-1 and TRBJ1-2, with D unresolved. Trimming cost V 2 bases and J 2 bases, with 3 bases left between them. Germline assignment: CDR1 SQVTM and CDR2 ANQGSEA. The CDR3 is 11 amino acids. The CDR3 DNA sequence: TGCAGCGTTGAACGGAACTATGGCTACACCTTC. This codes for CSVERNYGYTF. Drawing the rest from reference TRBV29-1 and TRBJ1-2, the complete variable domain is SAVISQKPSRDICQRGTSLTIQCQVDSQVTMMFWYRQQPGQSLTLIATANQGSEATYESGFVIDKFPISRPNLTFSTLTVSNMSPEDSSIYLCSVERNYGYTFGSGTRLTVV.

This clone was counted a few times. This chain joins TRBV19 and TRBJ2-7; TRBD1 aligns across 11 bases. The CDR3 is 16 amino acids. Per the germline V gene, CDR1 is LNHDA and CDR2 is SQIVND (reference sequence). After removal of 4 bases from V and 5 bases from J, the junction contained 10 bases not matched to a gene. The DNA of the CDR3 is TGTGCCAGTAGTAGTCTCCGAGGGGACAGGGGGGACGAGCAGTACTTC. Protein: CASSSLRGDRGDEQYF.

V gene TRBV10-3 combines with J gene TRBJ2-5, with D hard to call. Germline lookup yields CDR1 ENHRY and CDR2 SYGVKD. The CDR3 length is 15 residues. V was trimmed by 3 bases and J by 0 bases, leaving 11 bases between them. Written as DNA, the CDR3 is TGTGCCATCAGTGAAGGTCGACTGAACCAAGAGACCCAGTACTTC. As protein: CAISEGRLNQETQYF.

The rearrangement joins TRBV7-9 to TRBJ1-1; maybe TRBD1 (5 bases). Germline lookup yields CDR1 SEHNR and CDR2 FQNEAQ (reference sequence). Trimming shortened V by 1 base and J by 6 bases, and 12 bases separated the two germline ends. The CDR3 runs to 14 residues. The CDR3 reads CASSLGRTGAEAFF. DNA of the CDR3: TGTGCCAGCAGCTTAGGTCGAACGGGGGCTGAAGCTTTCTTT.

The CDR3 nucleotides are TGCAGCGTTTGGGGGGGGCGCTGGTCTAACTATGGCTACACCTTC. Protein: CSVWGGRWSNYGYTF. The V call is TRBV29-1, the J call TRBJ1-2; D is perhaps TRBD1 (6 bases). Germline V CDR1 and CDR2: SQVTM, ANQGSEA. This CDR3 is built from 15 residues. V gave up 5 bases and J gave up 0 bases, with 16 bases separating them.

CDR3 loop: CASSEAGIGQVAGYTF. The CDR3 region has the DNA TGTGCCAGCAGTGAGGCAGGGATAGGCCAGGTTGCTGGCTACACCTTC. The chain joins TRBV25-1 to TRBJ1-2, with a weak D call TRBD1 (5 bases). Germline V gene data show CDR1 as MGHDK and CDR2 as SYGVNS. The CDR3 is 16 residues long. Trimming took 3 bases from V and 7 from J, leaving 21 bases between them.

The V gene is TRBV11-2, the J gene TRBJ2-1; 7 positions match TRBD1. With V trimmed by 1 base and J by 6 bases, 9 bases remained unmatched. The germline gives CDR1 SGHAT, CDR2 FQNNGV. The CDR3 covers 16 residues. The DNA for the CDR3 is TGTGCCAGCAGCTTAGGAACGAAGGGGGCCGCCAATGAGCAGTTCTTC. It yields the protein CASSLGTKGAANEQFF.

The CDR3 DNA is TGTGCCAGCAGCATGGGACAGTATTTTGGTGAGCAGTTCTTC. The encoded protein is CASSMGQYFGEQFF. The chain uses TRBV14 and TRBJ2-1, with TRBD1 matching 7 bases. CDR1 is SGHDN, CDR2 FVKESK, per germline. Trimming removed 5 bases from V and 9 bases from J; junction bases left unmatched: 10. The CDR3 has 14 residues. The full variable domain, its missing parts supplied by reference TRBV14 and TRBJ2-1, is EAGVTQFPSHSVIEKGQTVTLRCDPISGHDNLYWYRRVMGKEIKFLLHFVKESKQDESGMPNNRFLAERTGGTYSTLKVQPAELEDSGVYFCASSMGQYFGEQFFGPGTRLTVL.

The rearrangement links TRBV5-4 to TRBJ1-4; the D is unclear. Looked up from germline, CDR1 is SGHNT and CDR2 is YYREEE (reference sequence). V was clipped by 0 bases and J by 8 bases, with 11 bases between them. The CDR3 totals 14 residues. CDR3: CASSLGTREEKLFF. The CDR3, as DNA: TGTGCCAGCAGCTTGGGGACTAGGGAGGAAAAACTGTTTTTT.

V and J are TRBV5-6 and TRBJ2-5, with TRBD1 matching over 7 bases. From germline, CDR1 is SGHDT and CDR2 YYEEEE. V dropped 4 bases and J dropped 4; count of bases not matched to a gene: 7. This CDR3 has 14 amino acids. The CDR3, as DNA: TGTGCCAGCAGCCCCAGGGGGAACGGAGAGACCCAGTACTTC. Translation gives CASSPRGNGETQYF.

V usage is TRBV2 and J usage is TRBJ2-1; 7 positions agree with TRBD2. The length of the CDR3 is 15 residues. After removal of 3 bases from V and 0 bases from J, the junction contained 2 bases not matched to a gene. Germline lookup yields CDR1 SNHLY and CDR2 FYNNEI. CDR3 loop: CASSERGSSYNEQFF. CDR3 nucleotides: TGTGCCAGCAGTGAGCGGGGGAGCTCCTACAATGAGCAGTTCTTC.

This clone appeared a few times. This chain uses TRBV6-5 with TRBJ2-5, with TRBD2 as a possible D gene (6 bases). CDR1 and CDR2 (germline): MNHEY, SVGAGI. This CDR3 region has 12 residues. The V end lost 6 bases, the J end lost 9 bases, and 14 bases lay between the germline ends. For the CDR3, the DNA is TGTGCCAGCAGGGAGGGGTTAGGGTCCCAGTACTTC. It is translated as CASREGLGSQYF.

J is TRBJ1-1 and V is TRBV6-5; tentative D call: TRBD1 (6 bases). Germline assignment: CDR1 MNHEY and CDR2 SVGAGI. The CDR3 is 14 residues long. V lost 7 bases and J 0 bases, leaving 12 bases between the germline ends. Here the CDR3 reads CASTLDSMNTEAFF. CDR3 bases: TGTGCCAGCACCTTGGACAGTATGAACACTGAAGCTTTCTTT.

CDR3 in amino acids: CASSVQGYEQYF. DNA of the CDR3: TGTGCCAGCAGTGTACAGGGTTACGAGCAGTACTTC. J is TRBJ2-7 and V is TRBV7-8, with a weak D call TRBD1 (6 bases). V was pared by 6 bases and J by 4 bases, with 10 bases between. This CDR3 contains 12 residues. Germline CDR1 SGHVS, CDR2 FQNEAQ.

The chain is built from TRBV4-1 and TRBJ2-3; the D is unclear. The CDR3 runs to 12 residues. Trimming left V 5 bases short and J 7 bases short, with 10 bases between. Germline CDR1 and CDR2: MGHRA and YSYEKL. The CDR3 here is CASSENQYTQYF. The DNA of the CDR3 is TGCGCCAGCAGCGAAAACCAGTATACGCAGTATTTT.